Listed below are T cell receptor beta chains from one sample, sequenced in a study of T-cell reconstitution after alpha-beta-depleted transplantation in children. TCRdb re-called the PCR reads through MiXCR, storing one row per CDR3 protein. The table has under 300,000 distinct CDR3 sequences, under 14% seen once. Sequencing used peripheral blood, obtained 180 days after TCRalphabeta/CD19-depleted stem cell transplant. The source of these receptors is a male patient between 2 and 10 years old who had a stem cell transplant for chronic granulomatous disease, so the T cells may come from the graft donor. CDR3s include the opening cysteine and the closing phenylalanine or tryptophan. D genes are given only for firm matches. Some rows mark clone size as missing; the rest say once, few, many or name a class of expanded clone.

TRBV5-6	TRBJ2-7	many	NA	TGTGCCAGCAGCAAGGGTTACGAGCAGTACTTC	CASSKGYEQYF
TRBV29-1	TRBJ2-1	many	TRBD2	TGCAGCGTTGAAGGGCTAGCGGGAGGTCGAAATGAGCAGTTCTTC	CSVEGLAGGRNEQFF
TRBV12-3/TRBV12-4	TRBJ2-5	many	NA	TGTGCCAGCAGTCTCCTGGAGTGGAGTTTGGAGACCCAGTACTTC	CASSLLEWSLETQYF
TRBV29-1	TRBJ2-3	many	TRBD2	TGCAGCGGGACGACTAGCGGGAGGTTGTTGGGCACAGATACGCAGTATTTT	CSGTTSGRLLGTDTQYF
TRBV20-1	TRBJ2-1	many	TRBD2	TGCAGTGCTAGAGAACGGCGGGAGGTCTACAATGAGCAGTTCTTC	CSARERREVYNEQFF
TRBV11-2	TRBJ2-7	few	NA	TGTGCCAGCAGCTTGGGACCTTTTTTAACAGTTAGGGCGTACGAGCAGTACTTC	CASSLGPFLTVRAYEQYF
TRBV4-1	TRBJ2-3	few	TRBD2	TGCGCCAGCAGCCAAGAGCCTAGCGGGTTTACGCAGTATTTT	CASSQEPSGFTQYF
TRBV5-6	TRBJ2-3	many	TRBD1	TGTGCCAGCACCCGAAGGGGGCTACGCACAGATACGCAGTATTTT	CASTRRGLRTDTQYF
TRBV6-2/TRBV6-3	TRBJ2-1	many	TRBD2	TGTGCCAGCAGTTACACTTCGGGACTAGCGGGAGCTTCGGCCTACAATGAGCAGTTCTTC	CASSYTSGLAGASAYNEQFF
TRBV29-1	TRBJ1-2	many	NA	TGCAGCGTGAAAGGGGACTCATCGAACTATGGCTACACCTTC	CSVKGDSSNYGYTF
TRBV2	TRBJ2-2	many	NA	TGTGCCAGCAGTGATGGGGGCACCGGGGAGCTGTTTTTT	CASSDGGTGELFF
TRBV30	TRBJ1-6	many	NA	TGTGCCTGGAGTCGCGGGGCGGATTCACCCCTCCACTTT	CAWSRGADSPLHF
TRBV29-1	TRBJ2-3	many	NA	TGCAGCGACCAGGCCCCTTACGCCGGAGATACGCAGTATTTT	CSDQAPYAGDTQYF
TRBV28	TRBJ2-1	many	TRBD2	TGTGCCAGCAGCTACTCCGGGACTAGCGGGAGTAATGAGCAGTTCTTC	CASSYSGTSGSNEQFF
TRBV30	TRBJ2-1	NA	TRBD2	TGTGCCTGGGAGCCGACAGGGGATTACTGGACTAGCGGGGCATCCTACAATGAGCAGTTCTTC	CAWEPTGDYWTSGASYNEQFF